These 19 T cell receptor beta chains were all obtained from the same sample, sequenced in a study of a mutant IDH1 vaccine in newly diagnosed glioma. Clones were read by immunoSEQ multiplex PCR, and TCRdb kept only the in-frame ones, dropping some. The sample lists about 58,000 clones, about four fifths occurring once. Stated time point: week 35, safety follow-up. In every dose of vaccine, 300 ug of mutant IDH1 20-mer peptide was given alongside topical imiquimod. No antigen has been identified for these receptors. The sequencing here drew on PBMCs, taken from a glioma patient whose treatment included an IDH1 peptide vaccine. The receptors were gathered from a man aged 40-49 years with glioma.

There are a few counts of this clone. V usage is TRBV5-4 and J usage is TRBJ1-6; D not certain. The CDR3 consists of 12 residues. V shed 7 bases and J shed 8 bases, with 10 bases lying between them. Germline CDR1 and CDR2: SGHNT and YYREEE (reference sequence). In DNA, the CDR3 is TGTGCCAGCGGCACCCCAGATTCACCCCTCCACTTT. It specifies CASGTPDSPLHF. Full variable domain (rest looked up from reference TRBV5-4 and TRBJ1-6): ETGVTQSPTHLIKTRGQQVTLRCSSQSGHNTVSWYQQALGQGPQFIFQYYREEENGRGNFPPRFSGLQFPNYSSELNVNALELDDSALYLCASGTPDSPLHFGNGTRLTVT.

This sequence joins TRBV30 and TRBJ1-4; TRBD1 matches at 7 bases. Germline CDR1 and CDR2: GTSNPN and SVGIG (reference sequence). Germline trimming cut 5 bases from V and 4 bases from J; bases unmatched to any gene: 7. The CDR3 sequence is 14 residues long. CDR3 sequence: CAWGGRDSNEKLFF. The CDR3 nucleotides are TGTGCCTGGGGAGGCCGGGACAGTAATGAAAAACTGTTTTTT.

The chain couples TRBV19 to TRBJ1-5, with 7 bases fitting TRBD1. This CDR3 contains 17 residues. CDR1 and CDR2 from the germline V gene are LNHDA and SQIVND (reference sequence). The trim removed 5 bases at V and 3 bases at J, leaving 13 bases unmatched. Here the CDR3 DNA reads TGTGCCAGTAGTTCCCGACAGGGCGGGTTTGTCAATCAGCCCCAGCATTTT. This translates into CASSSRQGGFVNQPQHF.

This sequence joins TRBV6-5 and TRBJ2-7, with 9 bases that match TRBD2. CDR1 and CDR2 from the germline V gene are MNHEY and SVGAGI. V was clipped by 0 bases and J by 5 bases; unmatched bases: 5. The CDR3 runs to 15 residues. This CDR3 is CASSYSAAGGNEQYF. Written as DNA, the CDR3 is TGTGCCAGCAGTTACTCCGCAGCGGGAGGAAACGAGCAGTACTTC.

The CDR3 sequence: CASSEIPPSPLHF. The CDR3, as DNA: TGTGCCAGCAGTGAAATCCCTCCTTCACCCCTCCACTTT. The chain combines TRBV6-1 with TRBJ1-6; unclear D gene. The V end lost 2 bases, the J end lost 9 bases, and 8 bases lay between the germline ends. CDR1 and CDR2 from the germline V gene are MNHNS and SASEGT. CDR3 length: 13 residues.

The gene calls are TRBV29-1 and TRBJ2-1; D tentatively fits TRBD1 or TRBD2 (5 bases each). Germline CDR1 and CDR2: SQVTM and ANQGSEA. Trimming removed 4 bases at V and 6 bases at J, with 13 bases between. The CDR3 runs to 13 residues. CDR3 sequence (DNA): TGCAGCGTTGCTTCGGGACGCTCCAATGAGCAGTTCTTC. It is translated as CSVASGRSNEQFF.

The CDR3 bases are TGTGCCAGCACCCGGGACAGCTATGGCTACACCTTC. It is translated as CASTRDSYGYTF. The J gene is TRBJ1-2, the V gene TRBV7-2; 7 bases align to TRBD1. Germline V gives CDR1 SGHTA, CDR2 FQGNSA. J was trimmed by 4 bases and V by 7 bases; bases with no gene match: 3. CDR3 size: 12 residues.

The chain combines TRBV4-2 with TRBJ2-2; 10 nucleotides agree with TRBD2. The germline gives CDR1 LGHNA, CDR2 YNFKEQ. This CDR3 spans 19 amino acids. After removal of 1 base from V and 4 bases from J, the junction contained 12 bases not matched to a gene. The chain's CDR3 is CASSQVPSSGGRGTGELFF. CDR3 bases: TGTGCCAGCAGCCAAGTCCCATCTAGCGGGGGCCGAGGCACCGGGGAGCTGTTTTTT.

The chain has TRBV15 and TRBJ2-3; D may correspond to TRBD1 or TRBD2 (6 bases each). Germline V gene lookup returns CDR1 LNHNV and CDR2 YYDKDF (reference sequence). V gave up 3 bases and J gave up 5 bases, with 18 bases separating them. The CDR3 is 16 residues long. The CDR3 protein is CATSRPGGPTGDTQYF. For the CDR3, the DNA is TGTGCCACCAGCAGGCCCGGGGGCCCCACAGGAGATACGCAGTATTTT.

About this clone: Additional DNA sequences in this sample encode the identical CDR3. Written as DNA, the CDR3 is TGTGCCAGCGGACGGGGGAGAGACACTGAAGCTTTCTTT. Residues: CASGRGRDTEAFF. This sequence joins TRBV27 and TRBJ1-1; possible D gene TRBD1, 5 bases. Germline-derived CDR1 and CDR2 are MNHEY and SMNVEV (reference sequence). V lost 8 bases and J lost 3, with 13 bases in between. The CDR3 runs to 13 residues.

This sequence joins TRBV13 and TRBJ2-7; 7 nucleotides match TRBD2. CDR3 length equals 15 residues. Germline CDR1 and CDR2: PRHDT and FYEKMQ (reference sequence). The V gene end was trimmed by 2 bases and the J gene end by 2 bases; junction bases not matched to a gene: 6. This chain's CDR3 is CASSLSRGVPYEQYF. The CDR3 DNA is TGTGCCAGCAGCTTAAGCCGGGGGGTTCCCTACGAGCAGTACTTC.

This chain links TRBV6-5 with TRBJ1-1, with 7 bases aligning to TRBD1. The CDR3 has 12 amino acids. CDR1 and CDR2 from the germline V gene are MNHEY and SVGAGI. J lost 6 bases, V lost 6 bases, and 4 bases had no gene match. The CDR3 spells CASSPGGSEAFF. DNA of the CDR3: TGTGCCAGCAGCCCAGGGGGGTCTGAAGCTTTCTTT.

The chain uses TRBV7-2 and TRBJ1-6; D is undetermined. The length of the CDR3 is 16 residues. Germline V gene data show CDR1 as SGHTA and CDR2 as FQGNSA. V lost 4 bases, J lost 6 bases, and 16 bases lay in between. The CDR3 here is CASSSGLTRFNSPLHF. CDR3 nucleotide sequence: TGTGCCAGCAGCTCCGGCCTTACACGGTTTAATTCACCCCTCCACTTT.

The V and J genes are TRBV9 and TRBJ2-7; the match to TRBD1 covers 9 bases. V trimming: 4 bases; J trimming: 5 bases; junction bases outside the gene matches: 7. Germline V gene lookup returns CDR1 SGDLS and CDR2 YYNGEE. This CDR3 spans 14 amino acids. The CDR3 reads CASSLGQGLHEQYF. CDR3 coding DNA: TGTGCCAGCAGCCTGGGACAGGGTTTACACGAGCAGTACTTC.

This clone was counted between two and nine times. This rearrangement joins TRBV29-1 to TRBJ1-2; possibly TRBD1 for D (5 bases). The germline V gene has CDR1 SQVTM and CDR2 ANQGSEA. There are 12 residues in the CDR3. V was trimmed by 6 bases and J by 7 bases, leaving 15 bases between them. In DNA, the CDR3 is TGCAGCGTCACGGGGACGAAGTTTGGCTACACCTTC. The encoded protein is CSVTGTKFGYTF.

This sequence joins TRBV28 and TRBJ2-3; weak D call: TRBD2 (6 bases). Trimming took off 5 bases at V and 6 bases at J, with 18 bases between the two ends. The CDR3 sequence is 15 residues long. CDR1 and CDR2 (germline): MDHEN, SYDVKM. The CDR3 sequence is CASSLTGTYIDTQYF. As DNA, the CDR3 is TGTGCCAGCAGTCTGACCGGGACTTATATTGATACGCAGTATTTT. The full variable domain, completed using reference TRBV28 and TRBJ2-3, is DVKVTQSSRYLVKRTGEKVFLECVQDMDHENMFWYRQDPGLGLRLIYFSYDVKMKEKGDIPEGYSVSREKKERFSLILESASTNQTSMYLCASSLTGTYIDTQYFGPGTRLTVL.

The chain links TRBV6-5 to TRBJ2-5, with 9 bases lining up with TRBD1. The V gene end was trimmed by 2 bases and the J gene end by 3 bases; junction bases not matched to a gene: 4. This CDR3 is built from 15 residues. Germline CDR1 and CDR2: MNHEY and SVGAGI. CDR3 loop: CASSYGGDREETQYF. The DNA for the CDR3 is TGTGCCAGCAGTTACGGGGGGGACAGGGAAGAGACCCAGTACTTC.

The chain is built from TRBV4-3 and TRBJ2-1, with D possibly matching TRBD2 (6 bases). Germline V CDR1 and CDR2: LGHNA, YSLEER. There are 13 residues in the CDR3. The V end lost 1 base, the J end lost 11 bases, and 12 bases lay between the germline ends. CDR3 region: CASSQVLSGQQFF. CDR3 DNA sequence: TGCGCCAGCAGCCAAGTGCTAAGCGGGCAGCAGTTCTTC.

This clone is a singleton in its sample. The chain carries TRBV19 and TRBJ1-2; 9 bases align to TRBD1. The CDR3 runs to 14 residues. Per the germline V gene, CDR1 is LNHDA and CDR2 is SQIVND (reference sequence). The J segment lost 4 bases and the V segment lost 5 bases, leaving 5 bases of the junction unmatched. For the CDR3, the DNA is TGTGCCAGTAGTCGGACAGGGGAACTCTATGGCTACACCTTC. It translates to CASSRTGELYGYTF.